These 23 T cell receptor beta chains came from one sample sequenced in a study of blood T cell repertoires in COVID-19. This table comes from immunoSEQ multiplex PCR, and its TCRdb copy is limited to in-frame clones, with some not included. The data hold about 270,000 clones, with 75% to 90% observed a single time. The sequenced material came from PBMCs or T cells enriched from blood (not recorded which). The receptors originated from a woman under 30 who had recovered from COVID-19.

This clone is a singleton in its sample. The V and J genes are TRBV28 and TRBJ1-5; D ambiguous. V was pared by 6 bases and J by 3 bases, with 9 bases between. The germline CDR1 and CDR2 sequences are MDHEN and SYDVKM. The length of the CDR3 is 13 residues. The CDR3 DNA reads as TGTGCCAGCAGCTTGAGGAACAATCAGCCCCAGCATTTT. Translating gives CASSLRNNQPQHF. Full variable domain (outside the CDR3, taken from reference TRBV28 and TRBJ1-5): DVKVTQSSRYLVKRTGEKVFLECVQDMDHENMFWYRQDPGLGLRLIYFSYDVKMKEKGDIPEGYSVSREKKERFSLILESASTNQTSMYLCASSLRNNQPQHFGDGTRLSIL.

J is TRBJ2-5 and V is TRBV7-9; D gene uncertain. The germline CDR1 and CDR2 sequences are SEHNR and FQNEAQ (reference sequence). The CDR3 contains 11 residues. V was shortened by 4 bases and J by 2 bases, with 2 bases between the two germline ends. CDR3 bases: TGTGCCAGCAGCTCACAAGAGACCCAGTACTTC. This codes for CASSSQETQYF.

The chain recombines TRBV5-1 with TRBJ2-1, with 10 bases identical to TRBD2. V trimming: 0 bases; J trimming: 6 bases; junction bases outside the gene matches: 9. The CDR3 runs to 17 residues. Germline lookup yields CDR1 SGHRS and CDR2 YFSETQ. CDR3 coding DNA: TGCGCCAGCAGCTTGGCCCGGACTAGCGGCCTTCTCAATGAGCAGTTCTTC. Residues: CASSLARTSGLLNEQFF. The full variable domain, with the rest looked up from reference TRBV5-1 and TRBJ2-1, is KAGVTQTPRYLIKTRGQQVTLSCSPISGHRSVSWYQQTPGQGLQFLFEYFSETQRNKGNFPGRFSGRQFSNSRSEMNVSTLELGDSALYLCASSLARTSGLLNEQFFGPGTRLTVL.

This chain connects TRBV27 to TRBJ1-6; no definite D call. Germline CDR1 MNHEY, CDR2 SMNVEV (reference sequence). There are 15 residues in the CDR3. With 0 bases removed from V and 9 bases from J, the gap between germline ends came to 12 bases. The CDR3: CASSLSRALGSPLHF. As DNA, the CDR3 is TGTGCCAGCAGTTTATCGAGGGCCCTAGGTTCACCCCTCCACTTT.

This clone has just one count. The J gene is TRBJ1-4, the V gene TRBV4-1; the D is unclear. This CDR3 is built from 14 residues. Germline V gene lookup returns CDR1 MGHRA and CDR2 YSYEKL. V lost 1 base and J lost 8, with 11 bases in between. CDR3 region: CASSQGQAGEKLFF. The CDR3 nucleotides read TGCGCCAGCAGCCAAGGCCAGGCTGGGGAAAAACTGTTTTTT.

The chain has TRBV19 and TRBJ2-7; 8 nucleotides align to TRBD1. Germline trimming cut 2 bases from V and 2 bases from J; bases unmatched to any gene: 5. This CDR3 is 15 amino acids long. The V gene's germline CDR1 is LNHDA and CDR2 SQIVND (reference sequence). The CDR3 sequence: CASSISGDRPYEQYF. The CDR3 DNA follows: TGTGCCAGTAGTATATCAGGGGACAGGCCCTACGAGCAGTACTTC.

This rearrangement joins TRBV4-1 to TRBJ2-1; no clear D. This CDR3 spans 12 amino acids. CDR1 MGHRA and CDR2 YSYEKL come from the germline V gene. Trimming cost V 4 bases and J 5 bases, with 6 bases left between them. Here the CDR3 reads CASSPRDNEQFF. CDR3 DNA sequence: TGCGCCAGCAGCCCCCGGGACAATGAGCAGTTCTTC.

This clone was recorded once. The gene calls are TRBV5-6 and TRBJ2-3, with 8 bases lining up with TRBD1. The length of the CDR3 is 16 residues. Germline V gene data show CDR1 as SGHDT and CDR2 as YYEEEE. J lost 2 bases, V lost 0 bases, and 5 bases had no gene match. DNA of the CDR3: TGTGCCAGCAGCTTGGGCAGGGGGCTTGTCACAGATACGCAGTATTTT. Protein sequence: CASSLGRGLVTDTQYF. Full variable domain (rest looked up from reference TRBV5-6 and TRBJ2-3): DAGVTQSPTHLIKTRGQQVTLRCSPKSGHDTVSWYQQALGQGPQFIFQYYEEEERQRGNFPDRFSGHQFPNYSSELNVNALLLGDSALYLCASSLGRGLVTDTQYFGPGTRLTVL.

The chain joins TRBV6-1 to TRBJ1-5; D gene uncertain. V was cut by 1 base and J by 4 bases, with 5 bases left in between. The germline gives CDR1 MNHNS, CDR2 SASEGT. The CDR3 spans 13 residues. Here the CDR3 reads CASSEDWNQPQHF. As DNA, the CDR3 is TGTGCCAGCAGTGAAGACTGGAATCAGCCCCAGCATTTT.

The CDR3 coding sequence is TGCGCCAGCAGCTTAGGGGAAAAGAGCTCCGGAAACACCATATATTTT. Its translation is CASSLGEKSSGNTIYF. V usage is TRBV5-1 and J usage is TRBJ1-3; D perhaps matches TRBD1 (5 bases). Germline CDR1 and CDR2: SGHRS and YFSETQ. V lost 2 bases to trimming and J lost 4 bases, with 16 bases between them. This CDR3 has 16 amino acids.

The chain combines TRBV7-3 with TRBJ1-1; no firm D call. V was pared by 2 bases and J by 0 bases, with 10 bases between. The V gene's germline CDR1 is SGHTA and CDR2 FQGTGA. The CDR3 spans 15 residues. The CDR3, as DNA: TGTGCCAGCAGCTTAGGAGACCGAATGAACACTGAAGCTTTCTTT. Translating gives CASSLGDRMNTEAFF.

A single count supports this clone. The rearrangement uses TRBV2 and TRBJ2-3; possible D gene TRBD2, 6 bases. This CDR3 region has 15 residues. Germline V gene lookup returns CDR1 SNHLY and CDR2 FYNNEI. V was shortened by 4 bases and J by 8 bases, with 19 bases between the two germline ends. The CDR3 DNA reads TGTGCCAGCAGTGTGCCAAGACTAGGGGCTGTTACGCAGTATTTT. Protein: CASSVPRLGAVTQYF.

V usage is TRBV11-2 and J usage is TRBJ1-3; 9 bases agree with TRBD1. From germline, CDR1 is SGHAT and CDR2 FQNNGV. Trimming cost V 3 bases and J 3 bases; bases outside gene matches: 3. The CDR3 runs to 15 residues. The chain's CDR3 is CASSLDRGIGNTIYF. The CDR3 bases are TGTGCCAGCAGCTTGGACAGGGGTATTGGAAACACCATATATTTT. Full variable domain (rest looked up from reference TRBV11-2 and TRBJ1-3): EAGVAQSPRYKIIEKRQSVAFWCNPISGHATLYWYQQILGQGPKLLIQFQNNGVVDDSQLPKDRFSAERLKGVDSTLKIQPAKLEDSAVYLCASSLDRGIGNTIYFGEGSWLTVV.

This clone was seen more than once but under ten times. This sequence joins TRBV19 and TRBJ1-6; unclear D gene. This CDR3 spans 17 amino acids. Germline V lookup: CDR1 LNHDA, CDR2 SQIVND (reference sequence). Trimming shortened V by 6 bases and J by 5 bases, and 20 bases separated the two germline ends. CDR3 loop: CASRDQRGSRNNSPLHF. Here the CDR3 DNA reads TGTGCCAGTAGAGACCAAAGAGGCAGCCGCAATAATTCACCCCTCCACTTT.

V usage is TRBV19 and J usage is TRBJ1-4; 9 bases match TRBD1. The CDR3 consists of 13 residues. With 11 bases clipped from V and 8 bases from J, the junction kept 9 bases outside the gene matches. CDR1 and CDR2 from the germline V gene are LNHDA and SQIVND (reference sequence). The CDR3 loop reads CAAKDRGGEKLFF. The CDR3 DNA sequence: TGTGCCGCGAAGGACAGGGGAGGGGAAAAACTGTTTTTT.

The chain carries TRBV28 and TRBJ1-4; D is undetermined. The V end lost 8 bases, the J end lost 4 bases, and 11 bases lay between the germline ends. The CDR3 totals 13 residues. The germline V gene encodes CDR1 MDHEN and CDR2 SYDVKM. The chain's CDR3 is CASHGGFNEKLFF. In nucleotides, the CDR3 is TGTGCCAGCCACGGAGGCTTTAATGAAAAACTGTTTTTT. Looking up the rest from reference TRBV28 and TRBJ1-4 gives the full variable domain: DVKVTQSSRYLVKRTGEKVFLECVQDMDHENMFWYRQDPGLGLRLIYFSYDVKMKEKGDIPEGYSVSREKKERFSLILESASTNQTSMYLCASHGGFNEKLFFGSGTQLSVL.

This sequence joins TRBV10-3 and TRBJ2-3; the match to TRBD2 covers 11 bases. Looked up from germline, CDR1 is ENHRY and CDR2 is SYGVKD. V shed 0 bases, J shed 0 bases, and the junction held 5 bases outside the gene matches. CDR3 size: 18 residues. CDR3 region: CAISESAASGGSTDTQYF. The CDR3 DNA reads as TGTGCCATCAGTGAGTCGGCGGCTAGCGGGGGGAGCACAGATACGCAGTATTTT.

The rearrangement uses TRBV12-3 or TRBV12-4 and TRBJ2-7, with D uncertain. The CDR3 has 13 amino acids. With 0 bases removed from V and 6 bases from J, the gap between germline ends came to 9 bases. As DNA, the CDR3 is TGTGCCAGCAGTTTAGCCATACTCGTCGAGCAGTACTTC. Residues: CASSLAILVEQYF.

The chain couples TRBV21-1 to TRBJ1-5; no DNA check was done on the table's D call, TRBD1. TRBV21-1 is classified as a pseudogene. The length of the CDR3 is 16 residues. CDR3 in amino acids: CASSARDRGDNQPQHF. In DNA form, the CDR3 reads TGTGCCAGCAGCGCCCGGGACAGGGGAGACAATCAGCCCCAGCATTTT.

A single count supports this clone. The chain uses TRBV2 and TRBJ1-1; 7 bases agree with TRBD1. CDR1 SNHLY and CDR2 FYNNEI come from the germline V gene. The length of the CDR3 is 16 residues. The junction had 11 bases not matched to a gene; V was cut back by 5 bases and J by 2 bases. The CDR3 DNA reads TGTGCCAGCAGTCCCGACAGGGTGGCTCTAAACACTGAAGCTTTCTTT. Its protein is CASSPDRVALNTEAFF.

The chain has TRBV18 and TRBJ2-7; TRBD1 matches 11 bases. Unmatched junction bases numbered 7, after V lost 4 bases and J lost 5 bases. Germline CDR1 KGHSH, CDR2 LQKENI. This CDR3 region has 15 residues. CDR3 region: CASSRAGTGGDEQYF. CDR3 DNA: TGTGCCAGCTCACGCGCCGGGACAGGGGGTGACGAGCAGTACTTC. Full variable domain (remainder filled in from reference TRBV18 and TRBJ2-7): NAGVMQNPRHLVRRRGQEARLRCSPMKGHSHVYWYRQLPEEGLKFMVYLQKENIIDESGMPKERFSAEFPKEGPSILRIQQVVRGDSAAYFCASSRAGTGGDEQYFGPGTRLTVT.

This chain links TRBV6-5 with TRBJ1-5; TRBD1 matches at 7 bases. This CDR3 is built from 15 residues. Germline assignment: CDR1 MNHEY and CDR2 SVGAGI. Losses at the gene ends were 2 bases for V and 4 bases for J; bases not matched to a gene: 5. As DNA, the CDR3 is TGTGCCAGCAGTTACGACAGGGCAGGGAATCAGCCCCAGCATTTT. Its translation is CASSYDRAGNQPQHF.

V is TRBV6-1 and J is TRBJ1-1; D unresolved. The V gene's germline CDR1 is MNHNS and CDR2 SASEGT. V lost 2 bases, J lost 6 bases, and 7 bases lay in between. The CDR3 is made up of 12 amino acids. CDR3 coding DNA: TGTGCCAGCAGTGAAAGAGCTTCTGAAGCTTTCTTT. It codes for CASSERASEAFF.